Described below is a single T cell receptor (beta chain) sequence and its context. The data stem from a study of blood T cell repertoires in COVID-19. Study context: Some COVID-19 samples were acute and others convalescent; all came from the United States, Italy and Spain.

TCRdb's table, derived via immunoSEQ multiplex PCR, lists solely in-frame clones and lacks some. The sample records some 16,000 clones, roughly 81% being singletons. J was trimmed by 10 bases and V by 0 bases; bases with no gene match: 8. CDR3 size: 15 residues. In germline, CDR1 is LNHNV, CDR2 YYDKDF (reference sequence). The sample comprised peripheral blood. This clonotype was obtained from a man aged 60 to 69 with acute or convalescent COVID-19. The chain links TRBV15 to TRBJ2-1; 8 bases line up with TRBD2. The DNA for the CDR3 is TGTGCCACCAGCAGAGATCTCGGGGGGGCGAGCGAGCAGTTCTTC. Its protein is CATSRDLGGASEQFF.